The TCR beta chain described here comes from a study of shared clonotypes between healthy human individuals. Here immunoSEQ multiplex PCR was the method, and the copy in TCRdb shows in-frame clones only, minus some. Here the sample spans fewer than 800,000 clones, about 91% being singletons. The germline CDR1 and CDR2 sequences are SGHVS and FQNEAQ. J was trimmed by 1 base and V by 5 bases; bases with no gene match: 4. The CDR3 spans 14 residues. Naive CD8 cells lacked CD45RO and underwent positive selection for CCR7, leaving out terminally differentiated effector memory CD45RA+ cells. Sequencing was done on a sample of naive CD8+ T cells sorted from blood. This chain links TRBV7-8 with TRBJ2-7; 8 bases fit TRBD1. The sequence came from a man aged 25-45 years in good health. The CDR3 protein is CASSPQGGSYEQYF. The CDR3 DNA follows: TGTGCCAGCAGCCCACAGGGGGGATCCTACGAGCAGTACTTC.